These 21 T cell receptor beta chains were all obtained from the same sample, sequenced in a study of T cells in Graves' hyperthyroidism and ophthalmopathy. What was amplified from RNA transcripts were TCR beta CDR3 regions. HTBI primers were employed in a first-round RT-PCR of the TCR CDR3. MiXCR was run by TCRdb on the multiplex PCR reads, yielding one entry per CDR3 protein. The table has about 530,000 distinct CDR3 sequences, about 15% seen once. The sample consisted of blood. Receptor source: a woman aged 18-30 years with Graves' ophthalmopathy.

The CDR3 sequence: CASRAGLWDEQYF. CDR3 nucleotide sequence: TGTGCCAGCAGGGCAGGACTCTGGGACGAGCAGTACTTC. The V and J genes are TRBV19 and TRBJ2-7; D might be TRBD1 or TRBD2, each matching 5 bases. CDR3 length: 13 residues. Trimming removed 9 bases from V and 5 bases from J, with 17 bases in between. Germline loops: CDR1 LNHDA, CDR2 SQIVND (reference sequence).

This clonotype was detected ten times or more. The CDR3 DNA follows: TGTGCCAGCTCACCGGGTCACACCGGGGAGCTGTTTTTT. Its translation: CASSPGHTGELFF. V and J are TRBV18 and TRBJ2-2; D gene unclear. The CDR3 extends over 13 amino acids. Looked up from germline, CDR1 is KGHSH and CDR2 is LQKENI. Trimming removed 3 bases at V and 3 bases at J, with 5 bases between.

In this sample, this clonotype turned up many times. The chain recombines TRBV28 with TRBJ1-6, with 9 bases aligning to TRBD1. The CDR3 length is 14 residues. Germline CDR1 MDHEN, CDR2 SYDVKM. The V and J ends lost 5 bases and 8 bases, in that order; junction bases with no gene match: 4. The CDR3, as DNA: TGTGCCAGCAGTCCGGACAGGGGATATTCACCCCTCCACTTT. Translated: CASSPDRGYSPLHF.

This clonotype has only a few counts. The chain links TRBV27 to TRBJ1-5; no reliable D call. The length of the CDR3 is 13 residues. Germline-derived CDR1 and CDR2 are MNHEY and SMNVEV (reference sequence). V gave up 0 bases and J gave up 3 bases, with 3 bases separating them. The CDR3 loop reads CASSLSANQPQHF. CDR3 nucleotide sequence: TGTGCCAGCAGTTTATCAGCCAATCAGCCCCAGCATTTT.

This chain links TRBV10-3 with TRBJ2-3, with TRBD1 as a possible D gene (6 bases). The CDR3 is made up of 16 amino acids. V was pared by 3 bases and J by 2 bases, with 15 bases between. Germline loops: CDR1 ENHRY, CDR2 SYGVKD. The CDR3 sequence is CAISEQTGDFTDTQYF. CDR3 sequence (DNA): TGTGCCATCAGTGAACAGACAGGAGATTTCACAGATACGCAGTATTTT.

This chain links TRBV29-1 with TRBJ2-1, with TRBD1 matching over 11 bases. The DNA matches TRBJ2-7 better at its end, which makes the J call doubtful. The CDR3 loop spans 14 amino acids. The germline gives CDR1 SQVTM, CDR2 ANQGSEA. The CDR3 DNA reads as TGCAGCGTCCAGGGACAGGGGGTCTACAATGAGCAGTACTTC. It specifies CSVQGQGVYNEQYF.

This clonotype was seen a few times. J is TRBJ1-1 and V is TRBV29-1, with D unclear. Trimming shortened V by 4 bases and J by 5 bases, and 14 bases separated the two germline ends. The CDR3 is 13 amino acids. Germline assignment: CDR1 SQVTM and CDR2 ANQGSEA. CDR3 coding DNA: TGCAGCGTTGCCTTCGGGGAAGAGACTGAAGCTTTCTTT. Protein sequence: CSVAFGEETEAFF.

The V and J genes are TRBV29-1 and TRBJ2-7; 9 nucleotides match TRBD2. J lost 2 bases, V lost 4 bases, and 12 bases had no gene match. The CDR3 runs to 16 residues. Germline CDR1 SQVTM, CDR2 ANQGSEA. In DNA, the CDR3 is TGCAGCGTTGTAGCTACTAGCGGGCGGTCTCCCTACGAGCAGTACTTC. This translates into CSVVATSGRSPYEQYF.

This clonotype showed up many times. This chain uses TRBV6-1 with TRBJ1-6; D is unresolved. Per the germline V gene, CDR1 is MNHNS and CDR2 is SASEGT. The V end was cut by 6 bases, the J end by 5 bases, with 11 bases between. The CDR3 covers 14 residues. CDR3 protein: CASRPTLHNSPLHF. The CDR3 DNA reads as TGTGCCAGCAGACCGACCCTTCATAATTCACCCCTCCACTTT.

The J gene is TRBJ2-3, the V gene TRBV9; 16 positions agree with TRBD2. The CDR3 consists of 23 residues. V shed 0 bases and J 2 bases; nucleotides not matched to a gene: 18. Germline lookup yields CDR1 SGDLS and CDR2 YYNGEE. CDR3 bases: TGTGCCAGCAGCGTAGCATCCCGGCGACCCGGGACTAGCGGGGGGGCTGTCACAGATACGCAGTATTTT. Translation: CASSVASRRPGTSGGAVTDTQYF.

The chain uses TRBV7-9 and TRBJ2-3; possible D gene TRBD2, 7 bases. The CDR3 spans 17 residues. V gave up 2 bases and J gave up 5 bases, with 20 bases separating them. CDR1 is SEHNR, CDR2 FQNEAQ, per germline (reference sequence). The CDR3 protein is CASSLWRGGTIRDTQYF. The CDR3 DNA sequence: TGTGCCAGCAGCTTATGGCGAGGGGGGACTATCAGAGATACGCAGTATTTT.

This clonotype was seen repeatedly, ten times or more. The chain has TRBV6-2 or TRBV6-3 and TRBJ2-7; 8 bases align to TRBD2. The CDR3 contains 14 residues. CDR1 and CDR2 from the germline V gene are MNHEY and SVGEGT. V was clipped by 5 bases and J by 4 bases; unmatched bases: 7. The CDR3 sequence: CASSRAGERYEQYF. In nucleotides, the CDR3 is TGTGCCAGCAGTAGAGCGGGAGAAAGGTACGAGCAGTACTTC.

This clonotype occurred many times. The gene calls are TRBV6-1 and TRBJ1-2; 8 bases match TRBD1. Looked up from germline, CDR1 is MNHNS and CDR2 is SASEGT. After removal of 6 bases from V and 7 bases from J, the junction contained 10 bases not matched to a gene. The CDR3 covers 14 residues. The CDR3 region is CASRRGQGLGGYTF. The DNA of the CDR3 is TGTGCCAGCAGGCGAGGACAGGGTCTTGGTGGCTACACCTTC.

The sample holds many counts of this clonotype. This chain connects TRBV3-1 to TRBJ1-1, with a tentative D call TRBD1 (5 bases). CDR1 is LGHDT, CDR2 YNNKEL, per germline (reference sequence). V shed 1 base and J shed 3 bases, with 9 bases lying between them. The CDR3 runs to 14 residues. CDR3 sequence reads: CASSQGAGHTEAFF. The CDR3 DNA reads TGTGCCAGCAGCCAAGGTGCAGGGCACACTGAAGCTTTCTTT.

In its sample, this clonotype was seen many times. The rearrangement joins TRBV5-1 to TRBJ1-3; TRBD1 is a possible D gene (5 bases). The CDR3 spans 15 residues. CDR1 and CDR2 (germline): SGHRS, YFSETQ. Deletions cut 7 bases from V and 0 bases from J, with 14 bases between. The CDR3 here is CASAEGLTSGNTIYF. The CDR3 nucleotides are TGCGCCAGCGCCGAGGGACTGACCTCTGGAAACACCATATATTTT.

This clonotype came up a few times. CDR3 region: CASSLGWISSTDTQYF. CDR3 DNA sequence: TGTGCCAGCAGCTTGGGGTGGATCTCTAGCACAGATACGCAGTATTTT. The chain couples TRBV5-6 to TRBJ2-3; unclear D gene. V was clipped by 0 bases and J by 0 bases, with 11 bases between them. The germline gives CDR1 SGHDT, CDR2 YYEEEE. The CDR3 has 16 amino acids.

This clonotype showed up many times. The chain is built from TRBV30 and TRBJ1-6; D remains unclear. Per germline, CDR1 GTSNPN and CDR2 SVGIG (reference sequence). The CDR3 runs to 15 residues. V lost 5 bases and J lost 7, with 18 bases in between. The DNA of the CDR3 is TGTGCCTGGGGACGTCCAATGACTCGCAATTCACCCCTCCACTTT. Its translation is CAWGRPMTRNSPLHF.

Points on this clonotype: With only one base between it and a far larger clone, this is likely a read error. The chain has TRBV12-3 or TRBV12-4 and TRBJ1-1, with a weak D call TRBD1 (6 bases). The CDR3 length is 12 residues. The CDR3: CAGSSGDTEAFF. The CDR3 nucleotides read TGTGCCGGCAGTTCAGGGGACACTGAAGCTTTCTTT.

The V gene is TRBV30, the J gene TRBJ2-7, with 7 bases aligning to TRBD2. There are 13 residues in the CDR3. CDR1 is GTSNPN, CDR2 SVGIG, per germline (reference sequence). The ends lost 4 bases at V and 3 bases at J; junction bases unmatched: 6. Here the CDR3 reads CAWNLGGNYEQYF. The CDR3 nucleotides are TGTGCCTGGAATTTGGGGGGGAACTACGAGCAGTACTTC.

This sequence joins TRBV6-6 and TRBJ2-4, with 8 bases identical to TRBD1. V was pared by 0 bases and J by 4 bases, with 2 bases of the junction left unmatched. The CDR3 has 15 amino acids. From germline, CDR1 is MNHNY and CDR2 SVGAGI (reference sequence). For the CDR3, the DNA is TGTGCCAGCAGTTACTCCCGACAGGGGAAAAACATTCAGTACTTC. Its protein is CASSYSRQGKNIQYF.

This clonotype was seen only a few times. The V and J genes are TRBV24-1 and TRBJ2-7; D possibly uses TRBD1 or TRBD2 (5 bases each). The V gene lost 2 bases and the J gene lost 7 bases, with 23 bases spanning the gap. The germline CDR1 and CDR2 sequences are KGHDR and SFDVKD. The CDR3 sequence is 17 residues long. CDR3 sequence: CATSDSSGTGIVGEQYF. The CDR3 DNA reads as TGTGCCACCAGTGATTCCTCCGGGACGGGAATCGTGGGGGAGCAGTACTTC.